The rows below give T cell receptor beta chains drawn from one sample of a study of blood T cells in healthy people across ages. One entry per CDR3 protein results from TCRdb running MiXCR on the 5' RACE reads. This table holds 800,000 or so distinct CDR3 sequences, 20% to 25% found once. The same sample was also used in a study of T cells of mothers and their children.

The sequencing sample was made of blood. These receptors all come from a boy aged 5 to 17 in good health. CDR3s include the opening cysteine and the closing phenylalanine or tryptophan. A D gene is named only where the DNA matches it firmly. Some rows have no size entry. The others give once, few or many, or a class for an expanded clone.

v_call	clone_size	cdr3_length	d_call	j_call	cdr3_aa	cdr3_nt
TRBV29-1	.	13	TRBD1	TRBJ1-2	CSVEAGTGGGYTF	TGCAGCGTTGAAGCCGGGACAGGGGGGGGCTACACCTTC
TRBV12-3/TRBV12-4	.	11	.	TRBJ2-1	CASSLEGEQCF	TGTGCCAGCAGTTTAGAGGGAGAGCAGTGCTTC
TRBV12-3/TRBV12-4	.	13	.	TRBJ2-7	CASSYDDSYEQYF	TGTGCCAGCAGTTACGACGACTCCTACGAGCAGTACTTC
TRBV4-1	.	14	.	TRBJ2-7	CASSQVTTGYEQYF	TGCGCCAGCAGCCAAGTTACGACAGGATACGAGCAGTACTTC
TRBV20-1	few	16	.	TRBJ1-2	CSARGGAGLGNYGYTF	TGCAGTGCTAGAGGAGGGGCGGGCCTCGGGAACTATGGCTACACCTTC
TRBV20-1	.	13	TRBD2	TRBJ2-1	CSAKTSDYNEQFF	TGCAGTGCTAAGACTAGCGACTACAATGAGCAGTTCTTC
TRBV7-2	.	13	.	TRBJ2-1	CASIQSSYNEQFF	TGTGCCAGCATCCAGAGCTCCTACAATGAGCAGTTCTTC
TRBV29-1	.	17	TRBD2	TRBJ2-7	CSVEDRRSGRSSYEQYF	TGCAGCGTTGAAGATCGAAGAAGCGGGAGGAGCTCCTACGAGCAGTACTTC
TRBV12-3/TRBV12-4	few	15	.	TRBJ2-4	CASSRQPLAKNIQYF	TGTGCCAGCAGCAGACAACCTTTAGCCAAAAACATTCAGTACTTC
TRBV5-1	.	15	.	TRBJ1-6	CASSLEGFWNSPLHF	TGCGCCAGCAGCTTGGAAGGGTTTTGGAATTCACCCCTCCACTTT
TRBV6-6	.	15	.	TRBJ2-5	CASTQSGVLGETQYF	TGTGCCAGCACTCAATCGGGGGTTCTGGGAGAGACCCAGTACTTC
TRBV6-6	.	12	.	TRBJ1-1	CASSSTMREAFF	TGTGCCAGCAGTTCGACAATGCGCGAAGCTTTCTTT
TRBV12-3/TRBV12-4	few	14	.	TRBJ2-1	CASSPPTDYNEQFF	TGTGCCAGCAGTCCGCCGACTGATTACAATGAGCAGTTCTTC
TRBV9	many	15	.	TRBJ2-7	CASSYGSSGPYEQYF	TGTGCCAGCAGCTACGGCTCTAGTGGGCCTTACGAGCAGTACTTC
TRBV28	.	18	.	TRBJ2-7	CASSQKGDGALTEDEQYF	TGTGCCAGCAGCCAAAAGGGGGACGGCGCTCTCACCGAGGACGAGCAGTACTTC
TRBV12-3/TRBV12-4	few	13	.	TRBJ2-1	CASSFSQTGEQFF	TGTGCCAGCAGTTTTAGCCAGACCGGCGAGCAGTTCTTC
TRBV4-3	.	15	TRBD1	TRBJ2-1	CASSQAGQGGNEQFF	TGCGCCAGCAGCCAAGCGGGACAGGGGGGGAATGAGCAGTTCTTC
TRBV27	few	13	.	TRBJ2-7	CASSSGNTYEQYF	TGTGCCAGCAGTTCCGGGAACACCTACGAGCAGTACTTC
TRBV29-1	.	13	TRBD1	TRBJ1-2	CSVDLTGKTGYTF	TGCAGCGTTGATTTGACAGGGAAAACTGGCTACACCTTC
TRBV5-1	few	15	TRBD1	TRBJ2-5	CASLETGGGQETQYF	TGCGCCAGTCTAGAGACAGGGGGAGGTCAAGAGACCCAGTACTTC
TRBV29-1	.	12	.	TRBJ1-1	CSVEAGGTEAFF	TGCAGCGTTGAAGCGGGGGGCACTGAAGCTTTCTTT
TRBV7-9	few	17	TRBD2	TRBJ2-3	CASSPWTSGRDTDTQYF	TGTGCCAGCAGCCCCTGGACTAGCGGGAGGGACACAGATACGCAGTATTTT
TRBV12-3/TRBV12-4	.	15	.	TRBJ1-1	CASSTRGRGGTEAFF	TGTGCCAGCAGTACCCGTGGGAGGGGGGGAACTGAAGCTTTCTTT
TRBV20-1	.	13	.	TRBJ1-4	CSAREGFSEKLFF	TGCAGTGCTAGAGAGGGGTTCAGTGAAAAACTGTTTTTT
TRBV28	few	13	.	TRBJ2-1	CASSLVPHLEQFF	TGTGCCAGCAGTTTGGTACCGCACCTAGAGCAGTTCTTC
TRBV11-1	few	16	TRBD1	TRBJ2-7	CASSQIGTGFLYEQYF	TGTGCCAGCAGCCAAATCGGGACAGGGTTTTTGTACGAGCAGTACTTC
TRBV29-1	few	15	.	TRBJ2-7	CSARPEDSTGSEQYF	TGCAGCGCGAGACCAGAGGACAGTACCGGCTCCGAGCAGTACTTC
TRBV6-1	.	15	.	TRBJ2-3	CASSEWSGWPDTQYF	TGTGCCAGCAGTGAATGGTCAGGGTGGCCAGATACGCAGTATTTT
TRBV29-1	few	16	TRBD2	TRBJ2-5	CSALGLAGGHQETQYF	TGCAGCGCCCTGGGACTAGCGGGAGGTCATCAAGAGACCCAGTACTTC
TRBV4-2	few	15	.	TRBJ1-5	CASSQAGTPGLPQHF	TGTGCCAGCAGCCAGGCAGGGACACCGGGTTTGCCCCAGCATTTT
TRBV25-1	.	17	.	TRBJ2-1	CASRESRGVGRGGEQFF	TGTGCCAGCAGGGAATCCCGAGGAGTCGGGAGAGGCGGGGAGCAGTTCTTC
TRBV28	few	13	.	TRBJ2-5	CASRGGAGGTQYF	TGTGCCAGCAGGGGGGGGGCCGGGGGGACCCAGTACTTC
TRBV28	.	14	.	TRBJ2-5	CASSWPAEQETQYF	TGTGCCAGCAGTTGGCCAGCGGAGCAAGAGACCCAGTACTTC
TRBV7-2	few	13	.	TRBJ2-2	CASSSYGGGELFF	TGTGCCAGCAGCTCGTACGGGGGCGGGGAGCTGTTTTTT